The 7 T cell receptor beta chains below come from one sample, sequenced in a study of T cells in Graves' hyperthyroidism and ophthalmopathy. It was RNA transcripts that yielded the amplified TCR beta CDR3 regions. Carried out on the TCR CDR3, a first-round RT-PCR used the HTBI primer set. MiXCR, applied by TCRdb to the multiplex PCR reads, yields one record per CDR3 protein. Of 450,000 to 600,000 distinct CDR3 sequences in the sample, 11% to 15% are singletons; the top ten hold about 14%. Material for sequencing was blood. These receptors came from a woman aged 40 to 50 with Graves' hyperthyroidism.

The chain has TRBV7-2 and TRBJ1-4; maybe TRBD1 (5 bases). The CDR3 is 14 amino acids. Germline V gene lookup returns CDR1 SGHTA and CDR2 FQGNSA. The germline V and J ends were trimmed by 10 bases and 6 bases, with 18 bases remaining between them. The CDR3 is CATGRGTADEKLFF. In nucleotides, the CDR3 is TGTGCCACCGGTAGGGGCACCGCTGATGAAAAACTGTTTTTT.

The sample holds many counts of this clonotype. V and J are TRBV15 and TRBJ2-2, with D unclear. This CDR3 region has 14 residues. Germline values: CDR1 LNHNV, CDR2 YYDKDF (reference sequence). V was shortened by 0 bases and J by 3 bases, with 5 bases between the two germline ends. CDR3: CATSRDRHTGELFF. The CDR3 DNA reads TGTGCCACCAGCAGAGACCGGCACACCGGGGAGCTGTTTTTT.

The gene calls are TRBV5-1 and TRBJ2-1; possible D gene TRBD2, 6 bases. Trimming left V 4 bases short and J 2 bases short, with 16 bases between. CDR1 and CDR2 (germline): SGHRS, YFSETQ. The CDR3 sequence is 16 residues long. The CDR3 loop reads CASSAGPRGTYNEQFF. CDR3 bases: TGCGCCAGCAGCGCGGGACCCCGAGGGACCTACAATGAGCAGTTCTTC.

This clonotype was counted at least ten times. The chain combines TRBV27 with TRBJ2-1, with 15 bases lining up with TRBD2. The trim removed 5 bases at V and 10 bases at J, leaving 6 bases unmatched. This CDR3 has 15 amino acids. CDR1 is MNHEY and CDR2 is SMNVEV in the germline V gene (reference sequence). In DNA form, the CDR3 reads TGTGCCAGCAGTGGAGGGACTAGCGGGAGGAAGGAGCAGTTCTTC. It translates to CASSGGTSGRKEQFF.

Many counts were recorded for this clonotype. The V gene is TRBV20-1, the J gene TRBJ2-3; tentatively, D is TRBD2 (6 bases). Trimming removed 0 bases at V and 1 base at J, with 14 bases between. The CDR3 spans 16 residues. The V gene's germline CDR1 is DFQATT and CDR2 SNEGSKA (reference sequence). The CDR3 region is CSARDLEGRGTDTQYF. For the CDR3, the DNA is TGCAGTGCTAGAGACCTGGAGGGCCGGGGCACAGATACGCAGTATTTT.

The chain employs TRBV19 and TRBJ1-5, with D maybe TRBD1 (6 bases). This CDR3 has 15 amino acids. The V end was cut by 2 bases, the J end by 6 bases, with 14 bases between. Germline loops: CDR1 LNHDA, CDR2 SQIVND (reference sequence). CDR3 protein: CASSINRVGSQPQHF. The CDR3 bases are TGTGCCAGTAGTATAAACAGGGTAGGCAGTCAGCCCCAGCATTTT. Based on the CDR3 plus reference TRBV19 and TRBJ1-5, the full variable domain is DGGITQSPKYLFRKEGQNVTLSCEQNLNHDAMYWYRQDPGQGLRLIYYSQIVNDFQKGDIAEGYSVSREKKESFPLTVTSAQKNPTAFYLCASSINRVGSQPQHFGDGTRLSIL.

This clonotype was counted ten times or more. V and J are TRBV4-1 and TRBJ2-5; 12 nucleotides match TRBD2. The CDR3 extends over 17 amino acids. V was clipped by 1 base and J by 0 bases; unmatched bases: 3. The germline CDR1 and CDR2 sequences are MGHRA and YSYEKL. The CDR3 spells CASSQGGTSGYQETQYF. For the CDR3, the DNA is TGCGCCAGCAGCCAAGGCGGGACTAGCGGGTACCAAGAGACCCAGTACTTC.